Listed below are T cell receptor beta chains from one sample, sequenced in a study of blood T cell repertoires in COVID-19. The repertoire was sequenced with immunoSEQ multiplex PCR; TCRdb's copy has only in-frame clones and lacks some. The sample comprises some 460,000 clones, about 89% of which are singletons, and over 4% rests with the top ten. Source material: peripheral blood. The receptors here all came from a woman aged 30 to 39 with acute or convalescent COVID-19. Both conserved end residues are part of each CDR3. Each record gives: D gene, V gene, J gene, clone size, CDR3 protein, CDR3 DNA. D genes are given only for firm matches. Size is stated for part of the rows, as once, few or many counts, or as a class when the clone is expanded.

d_gene: TRBD2
v_gene: TRBV10-1
j_gene: TRBJ2-3
abundance: NA
CDR3aa: CASSESSSGGTDTQYF
CDR3nt: TGCGCCAGCAGTGAGTCGAGTAGCGGGGGGACAGATACGCAGTATTTT

d_gene: NA
v_gene: TRBV2
j_gene: TRBJ2-5
abundance: once
CDR3aa: CASSEGLSVGWETQYF
CDR3nt: TGTGCCAGCAGTGAAGGTTTGAGCGTCGGGTGGGAGACCCAGTACTTC

d_gene: TRBD1
v_gene: TRBV5-8
j_gene: TRBJ1-1
abundance: NA
CDR3aa: CASSFFIGTGSNTEAFF
CDR3nt: TGTGCCAGCAGCTTTTTCATTGGGACAGGGTCGAACACTGAAGCTTTCTTT

d_gene: TRBD1
v_gene: TRBV11-2
j_gene: TRBJ2-1
abundance: NA
CDR3aa: CASSPGTESFQFF
CDR3nt: TGTGCCAGCAGCCCCGGGACAGAGAGTTTTCAGTTCTTC

d_gene: NA
v_gene: TRBV18
j_gene: TRBJ2-5
abundance: NA
CDR3aa: CNSPGLMKETQYF
CDR3nt: TGTAACTCACCGGGACTGATGAAAGAGACCCAGTACTTC

d_gene: NA
v_gene: TRBV24-1
j_gene: TRBJ2-1
abundance: NA
CDR3aa: CATRRDSYNEQFF
CDR3nt: TGTGCCACCAGAAGAGACAGCTACAATGAGCAGTTCTTC

d_gene: NA
v_gene: TRBV7-9
j_gene: TRBJ2-3
abundance: once
CDR3aa: CASTRTSTDTQYF
CDR3nt: TGTGCCAGCACCCGGACTAGCACAGATACGCAGTATTTT

d_gene: NA
v_gene: TRBV11-2
j_gene: TRBJ2-7
abundance: NA
CDR3aa: CASSQIVRTGGAYEQYF
CDR3nt: TGTGCCAGCAGCCAAATTGTCAGGACCGGGGGAGCCTACGAGCAGTACTTC

d_gene: NA
v_gene: TRBV3-1/TRBV3-2
j_gene: TRBJ1-1
abundance: NA
CDR3aa: CASSQFERDTEAFF
CDR3nt: TGTGCCAGCAGCCAATTCGAGAGAGACACTGAAGCTTTCTTT

d_gene: NA
v_gene: TRBV5-1
j_gene: TRBJ2-4
abundance: NA
CDR3aa: CASSLLPQNIQYF
CDR3nt: TGCGCCAGCAGCTTGCTCCCTCAAAACATTCAGTACTTC

d_gene: TRBD1
v_gene: TRBV2
j_gene: TRBJ2-1
abundance: NA
CDR3aa: CASRDRGPPSSSYNEQFF
CDR3nt: TGTGCCAGCCGGGACAGGGGGCCCCCCTCAAGCTCCTACAATGAGCAGTTCTTC

d_gene: NA
v_gene: TRBV9
j_gene: TRBJ1-1
abundance: NA
CDR3aa: CASSARSVSTEAFF
CDR3nt: TGTGCCAGCAGCGCCAGGTCTGTTTCCACTGAAGCTTTCTTT

d_gene: TRBD2
v_gene: TRBV30
j_gene: TRBJ2-7
abundance: NA
CDR3aa: CAWSQWEGRLTYEQYF
CDR3nt: TGTGCCTGGAGTCAGTGGGAGGGGCGGCTCACCTACGAGCAGTACTTC

d_gene: NA
v_gene: TRBV7-8
j_gene: TRBJ2-1
abundance: NA
CDR3aa: CASSLAGGGNEQFF
CDR3nt: TGTGCCAGCAGCTTAGCAGGTGGAGGGAATGAGCAGTTCTTC

d_gene: NA
v_gene: TRBV30
j_gene: TRBJ2-1
abundance: NA
CDR3aa: CAWSTTSIDEQFF
CDR3nt: TGTGCCTGGAGTACAACTAGTATCGATGAGCAGTTCTTC

d_gene: NA
v_gene: TRBV27
j_gene: TRBJ2-6
abundance: once
CDR3aa: CASSEYRASGANVLTF
CDR3nt: TGTGCCAGCAGTGAGTACAGGGCCTCTGGGGCCAACGTCCTGACTTTC

d_gene: NA
v_gene: TRBV5-4
j_gene: TRBJ2-5
abundance: NA
CDR3aa: CASSLNQGQETQYF
CDR3nt: TGTGCCAGCAGCTTGAATCAGGGCCAAGAGACCCAGTACTTC

d_gene: NA
v_gene: TRBV4-1
j_gene: TRBJ2-5
abundance: once
CDR3aa: CASSQIDTQETQYF
CDR3nt: TGCGCCAGCAGCCAGATAGACACCCAAGAGACCCAGTACTTC

d_gene: TRBD2
v_gene: TRBV9
j_gene: TRBJ2-3
abundance: NA
CDR3aa: CASSAAGWVDTQYF
CDR3nt: TGTGCCAGCAGCGCAGCGGGGTGGGTAGATACGCAGTATTTT

d_gene: TRBD2
v_gene: TRBV19
j_gene: TRBJ2-5
abundance: NA
CDR3aa: CASSTLGSGGTQYF
CDR3nt: TGTGCCAGTAGTACACTCGGGTCGGGGGGGACCCAGTACTTC

d_gene: NA
v_gene: TRBV11-2
j_gene: TRBJ1-2
abundance: NA
CDR3aa: CASSASDYGYTF
CDR3nt: TGTGCCAGCAGCGCGAGTGACTATGGCTACACCTTC

d_gene: NA
v_gene: TRBV24-1
j_gene: TRBJ2-1
abundance: NA
CDR3aa: CATPNGERGDYNEQFF
CDR3nt: TGTGCCACACCGAATGGGGAAAGGGGTGACTACAATGAGCAGTTCTTC

d_gene: NA
v_gene: TRBV5-1
j_gene: TRBJ2-5
abundance: NA
CDR3aa: CASSFYQETQYF
CDR3nt: TGCGCCAGCAGCTTCTACCAAGAGACCCAGTACTTC

d_gene: NA
v_gene: TRBV2
j_gene: TRBJ2-7
abundance: NA
CDR3aa: CASSGQSYEQYF
CDR3nt: TGTGCCAGCAGTGGACAGTCCTACGAGCAGTACTTC

d_gene: TRBD1
v_gene: TRBV28
j_gene: TRBJ1-2
abundance: NA
CDR3aa: CASKSGQPYGYTF
CDR3nt: TGTGCCAGCAAATCGGGACAGCCCTATGGCTACACCTTC

d_gene: NA
v_gene: TRBV28
j_gene: TRBJ1-4
abundance: NA
CDR3aa: CASSSGRGREKLFF
CDR3nt: TGTGCCAGCAGTTCAGGGAGGGGTAGAGAAAAACTGTTTTTT

d_gene: NA
v_gene: TRBV20-1
j_gene: TRBJ1-5
abundance: NA
CDR3aa: CSASYGQSNQPQHF
CDR3nt: TGCAGTGCTAGTTATGGACAGTCCAATCAGCCCCAGCATTTT

d_gene: TRBD2
v_gene: TRBV5-1
j_gene: TRBJ2-2
abundance: NA
CDR3aa: CASSLTESGGTYTGELFF
CDR3nt: TGCGCCAGCAGCTTGACGGAGAGCGGGGGGACATACACCGGGGAGCTGTTTTTT

d_gene: TRBD2
v_gene: TRBV3-1/TRBV3-2
j_gene: TRBJ2-3
abundance: NA
CDR3aa: CASSSQGTSGVDTQYF
CDR3nt: TGTGCCAGCAGCTCTCAAGGGACTAGCGGAGTAGATACGCAGTATTTT

d_gene: TRBD1
v_gene: TRBV24-1
j_gene: TRBJ1-2
abundance: NA
CDR3aa: CATSSRGQGTDGYTF
CDR3nt: TGTGCCACCAGCTCACGAGGACAGGGTACGGACGGCTACACCTTC

d_gene: NA
v_gene: TRBV9
j_gene: TRBJ1-2
abundance: NA
CDR3aa: CASSAAGGLYGYTF
CDR3nt: TGTGCCAGCAGCGCTGCTGGGGGGTTGTATGGCTACACCTTC

d_gene: NA
v_gene: TRBV18
j_gene: TRBJ1-1
abundance: NA
CDR3aa: CASSPLGRTEAFF
CDR3nt: TGTGCCAGCTCACCACTGGGGAGAACTGAAGCTTTCTTT

d_gene: NA
v_gene: TRBV27
j_gene: TRBJ2-3
abundance: NA
CDR3aa: CASSLEAVRADTQYF
CDR3nt: TGTGCCAGCAGTCTCGAAGCGGTGCGTGCAGATACGCAGTATTTT

d_gene: TRBD2
v_gene: TRBV7-3
j_gene: TRBJ2-1
abundance: NA
CDR3aa: CASSPQAGGPFIYEQFF
CDR3nt: TGTGCCAGCAGCCCCCAAGCGGGGGGGCCATTTATCTATGAGCAGTTCTTC

d_gene: TRBD1
v_gene: TRBV2
j_gene: TRBJ2-7
abundance: NA
CDR3aa: CASTPPGQGAREQYF
CDR3nt: TGTGCCAGCACTCCCCCCGGACAGGGGGCAAGGGAGCAGTACTTC

d_gene: NA
v_gene: TRBV25-1
j_gene: TRBJ2-1
abundance: NA
CDR3aa: CASSESFTTATGNEQFF
CDR3nt: TGTGCCAGCAGTGAATCATTTACAACGGCTACGGGGAATGAGCAGTTCTTC

d_gene: NA
v_gene: TRBV6-2/TRBV6-3
j_gene: TRBJ2-2
abundance: NA
CDR3aa: CASSPRGSGELFF
CDR3nt: TGTGCCAGCAGTCCCAGGGGTTCCGGGGAGCTGTTTTTT

d_gene: TRBD2
v_gene: TRBV19
j_gene: TRBJ2-1
abundance: NA
CDR3aa: CASNQAGVKNEQFF
CDR3nt: TGTGCCAGTAATCAAGCGGGGGTAAAAAATGAGCAGTTCTTC

d_gene: TRBD1
v_gene: TRBV30
j_gene: TRBJ1-3
abundance: NA
CDR3aa: CAARPQGAASGNTIYF
CDR3nt: TGTGCCGCCAGACCACAGGGGGCGGCCTCTGGAAACACCATATATTTT

d_gene: NA
v_gene: TRBV7-6
j_gene: TRBJ2-2
abundance: NA
CDR3aa: CASSQPGGHADQRIGELFF
CDR3nt: TGTGCCAGCAGCCAACCAGGCGGTCACGCGGATCAGCGGATAGGGGAGCTGTTTTTT

d_gene: NA
v_gene: TRBV6-5
j_gene: TRBJ2-5
abundance: NA
CDR3aa: CASRTGSGLTETQYF
CDR3nt: TGTGCCAGCAGGACGGGGTCTGGGTTGACGGAGACCCAGTACTTC

d_gene: TRBD1
v_gene: TRBV3-1/TRBV3-2
j_gene: TRBJ1-1
abundance: NA
CDR3aa: CASQDRAANTEAFF
CDR3nt: TGTGCCAGCCAGGACAGGGCCGCGAACACTGAAGCTTTCTTT

d_gene: TRBD2
v_gene: TRBV6-5
j_gene: TRBJ2-3
abundance: NA
CDR3aa: CASSSRGAGTDTQYF
CDR3nt: TGTGCCAGCAGTTCGCGGGGGGCTGGCACAGATACGCAGTATTTT

d_gene: NA
v_gene: TRBV15
j_gene: TRBJ1-4
abundance: NA
CDR3aa: CATSRETSGFNEKLFF
CDR3nt: TGTGCCACCAGCAGAGAGACGTCAGGGTTTAATGAAAAACTGTTTTTT

d_gene: NA
v_gene: TRBV3-1/TRBV3-2
j_gene: TRBJ1-2
abundance: NA
CDR3aa: CASSPLSTAGYGYTF
CDR3nt: TGTGCCAGCAGCCCGCTGTCCACAGCGGGCTATGGCTACACCTTC

d_gene: NA
v_gene: TRBV5-1
j_gene: TRBJ2-3
abundance: NA
CDR3aa: CASSLDRAGDTQYF
CDR3nt: TGCGCCAGCAGCTTGGATAGGGCGGGAGATACGCAGTATTTT

d_gene: TRBD1
v_gene: TRBV7-6
j_gene: TRBJ2-3
abundance: once
CDR3aa: CASSRDRDRGSSSTDTQYF
CDR3nt: TGTGCCAGCAGTCGCGATAGGGACAGGGGCAGTTCTAGCACAGATACGCAGTATTTT

d_gene: NA
v_gene: TRBV24-1
j_gene: TRBJ2-5
abundance: once
CDR3aa: CATSDLGDPGGETQYF
CDR3nt: TGTGCCACCAGTGATTTAGGCGACCCCGGCGGAGAGACCCAGTACTTC

d_gene: TRBD1
v_gene: TRBV27
j_gene: TRBJ1-4
abundance: NA
CDR3aa: CASSPRTGGIRNEKLFF
CDR3nt: TGTGCCAGCAGTCCTCGCACAGGGGGCATCCGCAATGAAAAACTGTTTTTT

d_gene: TRBD1
v_gene: TRBV2
j_gene: TRBJ1-2
abundance: NA
CDR3aa: CASRTGTEPYTF
CDR3nt: TGTGCCAGCAGGACCGGGACAGAACCTTACACCTTC

d_gene: TRBD1
v_gene: TRBV6-5
j_gene: TRBJ1-1
abundance: once
CDR3aa: CASTRGLGTEAFF
CDR3nt: TGTGCCAGCACAAGGGGGCTGGGAACTGAAGCTTTCTTT

d_gene: NA
v_gene: TRBV1
j_gene: TRBJ1-1
abundance: NA
CDR3aa: CTSGAPYVAFF
CDR3nt: TGCACCAGCGGGGCGCCCTATGTAGCTTTCTTT

d_gene: NA
v_gene: TRBV5-4
j_gene: TRBJ1-6
abundance: NA
CDR3aa: CASSLEGPRYALHF
CDR3nt: TGTGCCAGCAGCTTGGAGGGGCCGCGTTATGCCCTCCACTTT